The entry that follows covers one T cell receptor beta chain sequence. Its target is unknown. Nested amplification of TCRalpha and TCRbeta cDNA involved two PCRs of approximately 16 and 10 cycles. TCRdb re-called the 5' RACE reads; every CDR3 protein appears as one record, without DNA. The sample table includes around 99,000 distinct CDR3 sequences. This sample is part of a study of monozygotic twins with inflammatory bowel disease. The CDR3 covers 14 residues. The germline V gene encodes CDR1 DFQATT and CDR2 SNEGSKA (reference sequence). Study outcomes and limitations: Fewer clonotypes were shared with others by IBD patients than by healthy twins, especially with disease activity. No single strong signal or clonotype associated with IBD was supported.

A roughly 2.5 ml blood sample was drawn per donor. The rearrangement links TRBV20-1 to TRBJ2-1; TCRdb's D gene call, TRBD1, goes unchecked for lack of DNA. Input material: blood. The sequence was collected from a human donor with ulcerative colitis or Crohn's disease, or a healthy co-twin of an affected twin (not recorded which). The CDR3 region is CSARGAVSYNEQFF.